Below are 6 T cell receptor beta chains sequenced from a single sample in a study of regulatory T cells in long-lasting Graves disease. iRepertoire HTBI primers and Arm-PCR of CDR3 regions built TCR beta libraries. TCRdb re-called the multiplex PCR reads with MiXCR, one entry per CDR3 protein. The sample records approximately 400,000 distinct CDR3 sequences, around 16% being singletons. As to time point: newly diagnosed GD, antithyroid drugs for less than 3 months. The TCR library was made from RNA extracted from PBMCs. These same records also appear under a second study, on T cells in Graves' hyperthyroidism and ophthalmopathy.

The sample was peripheral blood mononuclear cells (PBMCs), taken at new diagnosis, from a patient treated with antithyroid drugs. These receptors were taken from a woman between 35 and 50 years old with Graves disease.

This clonotype was counted many times. The CDR3 DNA sequence: TGTGCCAGCAGTTTAACCGGGACTAGCGTCTACGAGCAGTACTTC. Its translation: CASSLTGTSVYEQYF. The gene calls are TRBV27 and TRBJ2-7, with 10 positions matching TRBD2. The trim removed 2 bases at V and 3 bases at J, leaving 4 bases unmatched. Germline V gives CDR1 MNHEY, CDR2 SMNVEV (reference sequence). This CDR3 is 15 amino acids long.

This clonotype was counted many times. The chain is built from TRBV29-1 and TRBJ2-2; D is unclear. This CDR3 contains 15 residues. Germline CDR1 and CDR2: SQVTM and ANQGSEA. The germline V and J ends were trimmed by 6 bases and 0 bases, with 14 bases remaining between them. DNA for the CDR3: TGCAGCGTGACTGGGCCAACCTCGAACACCGGGGAGCTGTTTTTT. As protein: CSVTGPTSNTGELFF.

This clonotype was observed at least ten times. V usage is TRBV18 and J usage is TRBJ2-7, with D possibly being TRBD1 or TRBD2 (5 bases each). V lost 2 bases and J 5 bases, leaving 10 bases between the germline ends. Germline V gives CDR1 KGHSH, CDR2 LQKENI. The CDR3 is made up of 13 amino acids. This CDR3 is CASSPGGTHEQYF. CDR3 nucleotides: TGTGCCAGCTCACCAGGGGGAACTCACGAGCAGTACTTC.

This clonotype appeared a few times. The chain is built from TRBV5-8 and TRBJ1-3; possibly TRBD1 for D (6 bases). CDR3 length equals 15 residues. V shed 4 bases and J shed 0 bases, with 11 bases lying between them. CDR1 SGHTS and CDR2 YDEGEE come from the germline V gene. CDR3 DNA: TGTGCCAGCAGCGAACAGGGAAGCTCTGGAAACACCATATATTTT. This encodes CASSEQGSSGNTIYF. Looking up the rest from reference TRBV5-8 and TRBJ1-3 gives the full variable domain: EAGVTQSPTHLIKTRGQQATLRCSPISGHTSVYWYQQALGLGLQFLLWYDEGEERNRGNFPPRFSGRQFPNYSSELNVNALELEDSALYLCASSEQGSSGNTIYFGEGSWLTVV.

This clonotype was observed at least ten times. The CDR3 loop reads CASSLEGTGNEKLFF. The CDR3 DNA reads as TGTGCCAGCAGCTTAGAGGGCACGGGCAATGAAAAACTGTTTTTT. The J gene is TRBJ1-4, the V gene TRBV7-9; unclear D gene. The CDR3 spans 15 residues. The germline CDR1 and CDR2 sequences are SEHNR and FQNEAQ (reference sequence). Trimming shortened V by 1 base and J by 5 bases, and 11 bases separated the two germline ends. The complete variable domain, with remaining parts taken from reference TRBV7-9 and TRBJ1-4, reads DTGVSQNPRHKITKRGQNVTFRCDPISEHNRLYWYRQTLGQGPEFLTYFQNEAQLEKSRLLSDRFSAERPKGSFSTLEIQRTEQGDSAMYLCASSLEGTGNEKLFFGSGTQLSVL.

This clonotype occurred many times. This chain joins TRBV3-1 and TRBJ2-7, with 7 bases that match TRBD2. Unmatched junction bases numbered 8, after V lost 2 bases and J lost 1 base. Germline loops: CDR1 LGHDT, CDR2 YNNKEL (reference sequence). The CDR3 is 16 amino acids. Here the CDR3 reads CASSQRASGISYEQYF. The DNA of the CDR3 is TGTGCCAGCAGCCAAAGGGCTAGCGGCATATCCTACGAGCAGTACTTC.